This entry concerns a single TCR beta chain. Its antigen is currently unknown. These data belong to a study of early T cells in non-severe SARS-CoV-2 infection. Study-wide context: With bulk RNA from unsorted whole blood as input, sequencing yielded unpaired chains.

MiXCR, run by TCRdb on the 5' RACE reads, gives a single entry per CDR3 protein. The table shows approximately 64,000 distinct CDR3 sequences, with over 4.5% occurring only once. The study's findings and limits: Anti-spike CD8 specificities were favored by VDJdb matching, whose results missed private and CD4 specificities.

Sequencing was carried out using whole blood. This receptor was identified in an adult who was a healthcare worker with PCR-confirmed SARS-CoV-2 infection or an uninfected control (not recorded which).

The CDR3 nucleotides read TGTGCCAGCAGCCGACTAGGACAGTTCCAAGAGACCCAGTACTTC. It is translated as CASSRLGQFQETQYF. V gene TRBV14 combines with J gene TRBJ2-5; D is tentatively TRBD1 or TRBD2 (6 bases each). Germline CDR1 is SGHDN and CDR2 is FVKESK. Trimming shortened V by 4 bases and J by 1 base, and 13 bases separated the two germline ends. The CDR3 spans 15 residues.